This entry describes one T cell receptor beta chain. The germline CDR1 and CDR2 sequences are MNHNY and SVGAGI (reference sequence). This CDR3 is 15 amino acids long. Germline trimming cut 9 bases from V and 6 bases from J; bases unmatched to any gene: 9. This entry belongs to a study of blood T cell repertoires in COVID-19. Libraries were prepared by immunoSEQ multiplex PCR; TCRdb keeps only in-frame clonotypes and omits some of them. The profile shows approximately 180,000 clones, 80% to 90% of them singletons. Sequencing input: peripheral blood. V is TRBV6-6 and J is TRBJ2-1, with 12 nucleotides matching TRBD1. This receptor was identified in a man in his sixties with acute or convalescent COVID-19. Here the CDR3 DNA reads TGTGCCAGTGACTCACGGGACAGGGGGCGCAATGAGCAGTTCTTC. Translating gives CASDSRDRGRNEQFF.